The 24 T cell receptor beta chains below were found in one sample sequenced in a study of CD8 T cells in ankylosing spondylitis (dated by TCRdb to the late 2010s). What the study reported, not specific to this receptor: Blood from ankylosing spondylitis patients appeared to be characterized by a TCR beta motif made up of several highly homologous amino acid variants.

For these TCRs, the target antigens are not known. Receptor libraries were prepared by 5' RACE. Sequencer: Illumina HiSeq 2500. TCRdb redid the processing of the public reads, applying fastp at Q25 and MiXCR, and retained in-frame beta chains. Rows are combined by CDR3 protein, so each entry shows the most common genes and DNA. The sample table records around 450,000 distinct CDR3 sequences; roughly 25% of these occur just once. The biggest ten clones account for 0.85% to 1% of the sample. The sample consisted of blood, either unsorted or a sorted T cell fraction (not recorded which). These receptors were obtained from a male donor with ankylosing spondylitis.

The CDR3 DNA is TGTGCCAGCAGCTCTCTCTCCGATCCCACAGATACGCAGTATTTT. It encodes CASSSLSDPTDTQYF. The chain employs TRBV11-2 and TRBJ2-3, with no clear D. The CDR3 is 15 residues long. With 4 bases removed from V and 2 bases from J, the gap between germline ends came to 13 bases. Looked up from germline, CDR1 is SGHAT and CDR2 is FQNNGV.

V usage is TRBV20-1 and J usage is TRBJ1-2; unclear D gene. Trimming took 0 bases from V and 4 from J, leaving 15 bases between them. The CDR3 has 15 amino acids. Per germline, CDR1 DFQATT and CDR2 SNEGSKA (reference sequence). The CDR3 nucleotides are TGCAGTGCTAGAGATCTGGGTTCATTTCCCTATGGCTACACCTTC. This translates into CSARDLGSFPYGYTF.

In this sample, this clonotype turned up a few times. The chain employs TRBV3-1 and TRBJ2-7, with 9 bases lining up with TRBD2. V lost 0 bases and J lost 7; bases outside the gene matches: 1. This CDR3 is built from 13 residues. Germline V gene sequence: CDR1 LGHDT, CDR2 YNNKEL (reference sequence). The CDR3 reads CASSQDLAGEQYV. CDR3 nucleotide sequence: TGTGCCAGCAGCCAAGATCTAGCGGGGGAGCAGTACGTC.

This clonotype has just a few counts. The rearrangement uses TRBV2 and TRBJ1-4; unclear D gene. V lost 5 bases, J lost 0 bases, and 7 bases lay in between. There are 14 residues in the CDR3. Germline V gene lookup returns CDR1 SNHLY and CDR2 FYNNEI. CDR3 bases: TGTGCCAGCAGTCGGACTACAACTAATGAAAAACTGTTTTTT. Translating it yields CASSRTTTNEKLFF.

The CDR3 sequence: CSARFQGGLAGHTYNEQFF. Here the CDR3 DNA reads TGCAGTGCTCGATTCCAGGGGGGACTAGCGGGCCATACCTACAATGAGCAGTTCTTC. V gene TRBV20-1 combines with J gene TRBJ2-1, with 12 bases matching TRBD2. V lost 5 bases and J lost 2; bases outside the gene matches: 16. The CDR3 is 19 amino acids. Germline CDR1 reads DFQATT; CDR2 reads SNEGSKA (reference sequence).

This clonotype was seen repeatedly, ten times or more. The CDR3: CASSLNRIGQFF. The CDR3 coding sequence is TGTGCCAGCAGCCTAAACCGGATTGGGCAGTTCTTC. The chain recombines TRBV12-3 or TRBV12-4 with TRBJ2-1; D gene ambiguous. V dropped 6 bases and J dropped 12 bases, with 15 bases sitting between them. This CDR3 comprises 12 residues.

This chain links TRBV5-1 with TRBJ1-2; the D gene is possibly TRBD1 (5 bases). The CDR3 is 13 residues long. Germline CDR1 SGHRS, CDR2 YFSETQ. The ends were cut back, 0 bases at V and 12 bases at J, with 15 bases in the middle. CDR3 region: CASSLGGAEADTF. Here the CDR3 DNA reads TGCGCCAGCAGCTTGGGAGGGGCGGAGGCGGACACCTTC.

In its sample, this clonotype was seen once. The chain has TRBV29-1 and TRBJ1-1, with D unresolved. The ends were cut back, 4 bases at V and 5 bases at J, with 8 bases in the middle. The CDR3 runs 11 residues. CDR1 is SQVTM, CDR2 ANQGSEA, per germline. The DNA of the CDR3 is TGCAGCGTTGGGATACGGACTGAAGCTTTCTTT. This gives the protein CSVGIRTEAFF.

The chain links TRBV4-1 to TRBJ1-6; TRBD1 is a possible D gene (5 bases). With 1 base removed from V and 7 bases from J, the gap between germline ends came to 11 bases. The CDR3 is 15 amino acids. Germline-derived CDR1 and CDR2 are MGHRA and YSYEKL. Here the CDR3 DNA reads TGCGCCAGCAGCCAAGGCGAAGGGGACAATTCACCCCTCCACTTT. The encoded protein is CASSQGEGDNSPLHF.

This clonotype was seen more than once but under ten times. The CDR3 DNA is TGTGCCAGTAGTATCCAAAGGTTTGGGGATCAGCCCCAGCATTTT. Protein sequence: CASSIQRFGDQPQHF. This sequence joins TRBV19 and TRBJ1-5; D is uncertain. Germline V gene lookup returns CDR1 LNHDA and CDR2 SQIVND (reference sequence). There are 15 residues in the CDR3. V lost 3 bases and J 5 bases, leaving 14 bases between the germline ends.

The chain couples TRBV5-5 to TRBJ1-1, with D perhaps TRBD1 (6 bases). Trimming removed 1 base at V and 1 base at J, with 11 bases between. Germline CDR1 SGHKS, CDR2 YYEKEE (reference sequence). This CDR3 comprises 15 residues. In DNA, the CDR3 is TGTGCCAGCAGCTTGTCACCGGGGGCGAACACTGAAGCTTTCTTT. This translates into CASSLSPGANTEAFF.

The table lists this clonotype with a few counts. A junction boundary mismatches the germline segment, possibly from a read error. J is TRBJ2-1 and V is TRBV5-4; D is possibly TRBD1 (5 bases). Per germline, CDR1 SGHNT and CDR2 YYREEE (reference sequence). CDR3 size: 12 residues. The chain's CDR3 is CASSLDKSLQFF. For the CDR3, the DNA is TGTGCCAGCAGTTTGGACAAATCCTTGCAGTTCTTC.

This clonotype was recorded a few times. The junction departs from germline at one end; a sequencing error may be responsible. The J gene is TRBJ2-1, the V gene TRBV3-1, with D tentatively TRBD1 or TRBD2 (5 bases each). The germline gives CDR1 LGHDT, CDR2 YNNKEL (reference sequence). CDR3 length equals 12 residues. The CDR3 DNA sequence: TGTGCCAGCAGCCAAGACGCCGCCCCGGGGCTCTTC. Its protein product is CASSQDAAPGLF.

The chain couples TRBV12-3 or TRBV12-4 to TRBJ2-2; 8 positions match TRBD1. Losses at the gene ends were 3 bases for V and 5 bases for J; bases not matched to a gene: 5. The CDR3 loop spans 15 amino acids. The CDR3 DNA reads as TGTGCCAGCAGTTTCCTGGACAGGGCGACCGGGGAGCTGTTTTTT. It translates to CASSFLDRATGELFF.

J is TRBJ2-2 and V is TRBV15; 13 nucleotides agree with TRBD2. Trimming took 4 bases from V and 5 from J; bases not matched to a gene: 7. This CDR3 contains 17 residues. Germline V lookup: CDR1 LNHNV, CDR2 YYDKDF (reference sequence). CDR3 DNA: TGTGCCACCAGCACTTCCGGACTAGCGGGAGTGACCGGGGAGCTGTTTTTT. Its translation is CATSTSGLAGVTGELFF.

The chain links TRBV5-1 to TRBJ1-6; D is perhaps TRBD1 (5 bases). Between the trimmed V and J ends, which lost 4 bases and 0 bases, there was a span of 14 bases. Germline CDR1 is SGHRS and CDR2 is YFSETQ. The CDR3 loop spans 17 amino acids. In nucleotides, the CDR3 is TGCGCCAGCAGCCCGGGACTGAGGAGCTCCTATAATTCACCCCTCCACTTT. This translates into CASSPGLRSSYNSPLHF. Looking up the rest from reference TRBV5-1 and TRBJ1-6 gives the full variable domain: KAGVTQTPRYLIKTRGQQVTLSCSPISGHRSVSWYQQTPGQGLQFLFEYFSETQRNKGNFPGRFSGRQFSNSRSEMNVSTLELGDSALYLCASSPGLRSSYNSPLHFGNGTRLTVT.

The CDR3 DNA sequence: TGTGCCAGCAGCTTATTGGGGGGCGCGAACACCGGGGAGCTGTTTTTT. This encodes CASSLLGGANTGELFF. The rearrangement joins TRBV7-9 to TRBJ2-2; possibly TRBD1 or TRBD2 for D (6 bases each). The ends were cut back, 2 bases at V and 0 bases at J, with 10 bases in the middle. Germline lookup yields CDR1 SEHNR and CDR2 FQNEAQ (reference sequence). The CDR3 loop spans 16 amino acids.

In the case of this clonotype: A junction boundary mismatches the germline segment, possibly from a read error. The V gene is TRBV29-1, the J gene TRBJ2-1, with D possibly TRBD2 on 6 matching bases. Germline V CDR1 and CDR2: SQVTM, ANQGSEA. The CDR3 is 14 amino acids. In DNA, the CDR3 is TGCAGCGTTGCAGTTAGCGGAATAAACAATGAGCAGCTCTTC. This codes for CSVAVSGINNEQLF.

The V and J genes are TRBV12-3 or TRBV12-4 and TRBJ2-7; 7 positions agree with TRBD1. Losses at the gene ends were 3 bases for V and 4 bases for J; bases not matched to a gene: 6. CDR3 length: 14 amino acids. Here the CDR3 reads CASSFSSGGYEQYF. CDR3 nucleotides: TGTGCCAGCAGTTTTTCCTCAGGGGGTTACGAGCAGTACTTC.

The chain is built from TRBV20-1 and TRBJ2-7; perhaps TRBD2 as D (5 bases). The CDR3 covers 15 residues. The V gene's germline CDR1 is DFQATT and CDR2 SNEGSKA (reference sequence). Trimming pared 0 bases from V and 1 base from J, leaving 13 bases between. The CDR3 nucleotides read TGCAGTGCTAGAGACGATACTAGAAAGTCCTACGAGCAGTACTTC. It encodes CSARDDTRKSYEQYF.

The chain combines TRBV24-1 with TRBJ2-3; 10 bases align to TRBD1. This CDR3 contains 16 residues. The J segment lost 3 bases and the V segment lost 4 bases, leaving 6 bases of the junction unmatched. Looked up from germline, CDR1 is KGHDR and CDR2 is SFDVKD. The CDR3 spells CATSEHGTGATDTQYF. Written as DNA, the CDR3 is TGTGCCACCAGTGAACACGGGACAGGGGCGACAGATACGCAGTATTTT.

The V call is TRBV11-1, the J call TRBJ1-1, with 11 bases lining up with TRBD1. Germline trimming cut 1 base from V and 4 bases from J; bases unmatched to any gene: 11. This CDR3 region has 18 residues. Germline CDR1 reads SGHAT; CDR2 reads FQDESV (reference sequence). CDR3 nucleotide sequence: TGTGCCAGCAGCTTAGGACTCGGGACAGGGGGTAGGAGCACTGAAGCTTTCTTT. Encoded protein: CASSLGLGTGGRSTEAFF. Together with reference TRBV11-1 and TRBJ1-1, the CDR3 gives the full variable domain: EAEVAQSPRYKITEKSQAVAFWCDPISGHATLYWYRQILGQGPELLVQFQDESVVDDSQLPKDRFSAERLKGVDSTLKIQPAELGDSAMYLCASSLGLGTGGRSTEAFFGQGTRLTVV.

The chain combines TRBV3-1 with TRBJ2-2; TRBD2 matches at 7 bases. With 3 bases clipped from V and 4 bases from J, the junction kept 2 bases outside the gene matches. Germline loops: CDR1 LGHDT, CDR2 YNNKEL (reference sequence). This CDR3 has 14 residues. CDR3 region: CASSQGGSTGELFF. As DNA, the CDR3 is TGTGCCAGCAGCCAGGGCGGGAGCACCGGGGAGCTGTTTTTT.

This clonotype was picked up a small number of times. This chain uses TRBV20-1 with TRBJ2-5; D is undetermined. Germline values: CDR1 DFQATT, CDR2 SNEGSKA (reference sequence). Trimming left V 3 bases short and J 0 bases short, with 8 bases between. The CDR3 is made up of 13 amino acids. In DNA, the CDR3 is TGCAGTGCTAGCCCAGAGTACCAAGAGACCCAGTACTTC. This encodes CSASPEYQETQYF.